What follows are 8 T cell receptor beta chains derived from one specimen sequenced in a study of cytomegalovirus exposure and HLA in healthy donors. Researchers ran the PCR with 60 Vbeta and 13 Jbeta primers. Sequenced by immunoSEQ multiplex PCR; TCRdb stores in-frame clones only, minus some. The sample yields about 120,000 clones, approximately 72% seen once. The sequencing sample was made of PBMCs. These receptors all come from a man in his fifties or sixties in good health and CMV-seropositive.

The V gene is TRBV18, the J gene TRBJ1-5, with 9 bases lining up with TRBD1. The CDR3 consists of 15 residues. With V trimmed by 2 bases and J by 5 bases, 4 bases remained unmatched. Germline values: CDR1 KGHSH, CDR2 LQKENI. The CDR3 region has the DNA TGTGCCAGCTCACCAGGGACAGGGAATTATCAGCCCCAGCATTTT. Translation gives CASSPGTGNYQPQHF.

The genes are TRBV7-3 and TRBJ2-3; TRBD1 matches 8 bases. The CDR3 contains 17 residues. V was clipped by 5 bases and J by 3 bases; unmatched bases: 13. Germline values: CDR1 SGHTA, CDR2 FQGTGA. The DNA for the CDR3 is TGTGCCAGCAGCCCTAGTACAGGGGGAAGGAGGACAGATACGCAGTATTTT. This sequence encodes CASSPSTGGRRTDTQYF.

In its sample, this clone was seen once. The chain couples TRBV28 to TRBJ1-1; D remains unclear. Germline CDR1 MDHEN, CDR2 SYDVKM. The CDR3 covers 16 residues. The V end lost 1 base, the J end lost 1 base, and 13 bases lay between the germline ends. As DNA, the CDR3 is TGTGCCAGCAGTTTATTACCGAGACTGAGGAACACTGAAGCTTTCTTT. Translated: CASSLLPRLRNTEAFF.

The chain is built from TRBV6-5 and TRBJ1-5; no firm D call. V was cut by 3 bases and J by 2 bases, with 11 bases left in between. Germline CDR1 MNHEY, CDR2 SVGAGI. The CDR3 has 15 amino acids. The CDR3 sequence: CASSYHLGGNQPQHF. The CDR3 nucleotides read TGTGCCAGCAGTTATCACCTCGGAGGCAATCAGCCCCAGCATTTT.

This clone came up a few times. The CDR3 sequence: CASSLEGGTTTYEQYF. CDR3 nucleotides: TGCGCCAGCAGCTTGGAGGGCGGGACCACTACCTACGAGCAGTACTTC. The genes are TRBV5-1 and TRBJ2-7, with a tentative D call TRBD2 (6 bases). This CDR3 region has 16 residues. Deletions cut 0 bases from V and 2 bases from J, with 15 bases between. Germline values: CDR1 SGHRS, CDR2 YFSETQ.

The chain couples TRBV11-2 to TRBJ1-1; possible D gene TRBD1, 6 bases. V was clipped by 3 bases and J by 6 bases, with 11 bases between them. The CDR3 contains 13 residues. Germline V gives CDR1 SGHAT, CDR2 FQNNGV. The CDR3 nucleotides read TGTGCCAGCAGCTTCAACAGGGACCCTGAAGCTTTCTTT. Its protein is CASSFNRDPEAFF.

The chain recombines TRBV19 with TRBJ1-2; tentative D call: TRBD1 (6 bases). The CDR3 extends over 16 amino acids. The V end was cut by 7 bases, the J end by 0 bases, with 18 bases between. Per germline, CDR1 LNHDA and CDR2 SQIVND (reference sequence). In DNA, the CDR3 is TGTGCCAGTAAAAGGCAGGGGCCCGAAGCTAACTATGGCTACACCTTC. It is translated as CASKRQGPEANYGYTF.

V usage is TRBV5-5 and J usage is TRBJ1-1; a weak D match, TRBD1 (5 bases). The CDR3 has 15 amino acids. In germline, CDR1 is SGHKS, CDR2 YYEKEE (reference sequence). V was pared by 0 bases and J by 4 bases, with 13 bases between. The CDR3, as DNA: TGTGCCAGCAGCTTGGGGGGGGAGGGAGGCACTGAAGCTTTCTTT. It codes for CASSLGGEGGTEAFF.